These 29 T cell receptor beta chains came from one sample sequenced in a study of blood T cell repertoires in COVID-19. Produced via immunoSEQ multiplex PCR; TCRdb's table is partial and in-frame only. The profile shows 150,000 to 200,000 clones, about 85% of them singletons. Input material: peripheral blood. The source of these receptors is a woman older than 75 with acute or convalescent COVID-19.

The V call is TRBV4-1, the J call TRBJ2-3; 10 bases fit TRBD2. The CDR3 has 18 amino acids. With 2 bases clipped from V and 4 bases from J, the junction kept 12 bases outside the gene matches. Germline V gene sequence: CDR1 MGHRA, CDR2 YSYEKL. The CDR3 DNA is TGCGCCAGCAGCCAATCCCGGGGGCTAGCGGGAGTCCCAGATACGCAGTATTTT. This encodes CASSQSRGLAGVPDTQYF.

The rearrangement links TRBV19 to TRBJ1-1; 9 nucleotides line up with TRBD1. V was pared by 5 bases and J by 1 base, with 8 bases of the junction left unmatched. Germline V gene lookup returns CDR1 LNHDA and CDR2 SQIVND (reference sequence). The CDR3 length is 16 residues. As DNA, the CDR3 is TGTGCCAGTAGTCCGAACAGGGGGCAAGCGAACACTGAAGCTTTCTTT. Protein: CASSPNRGQANTEAFF.

This clone appeared a single time. The J gene is TRBJ2-1, the V gene TRBV29-1, with 9 nucleotides matching TRBD2. Germline CDR1 and CDR2: SQVTM and ANQGSEA. Unmatched junction bases numbered 8, after V lost 3 bases and J lost 8 bases. The CDR3 contains 14 residues. The CDR3 here is CSVDNSGRGYEQFF. CDR3 nucleotides: TGCAGCGTTGATAATAGCGGGAGAGGGTATGAGCAGTTCTTC.

This clone was observed once. The rearrangement joins TRBV3-1 (or the pseudogene TRBV3-2) to TRBJ2-6; 14 nucleotides line up with TRBD2. The CDR3 runs to 18 residues. Losses at the gene ends were 5 bases for V and 4 bases for J; bases not matched to a gene: 7. Germline CDR1 LGHDT, CDR2 YNNKEL (reference sequence). CDR3 in amino acids: CASSARLAGGSGANVLTF. The CDR3 DNA follows: TGTGCCAGCAGCGCAAGACTAGCGGGAGGGAGCGGGGCCAACGTCCTGACTTTC.

This clone was found once. This sequence joins TRBV7-9 and TRBJ2-5, with 9 bases matching TRBD1. V shed 3 bases and J 2 bases; nucleotides not matched to a gene: 1. The CDR3 runs to 14 residues. Germline CDR1 and CDR2: SEHNR and FQNEAQ (reference sequence). CDR3 sequence reads: CASSFDRGQETQYF. The CDR3 coding sequence is TGTGCCAGCAGCTTTGACAGGGGGCAAGAGACCCAGTACTTC.

The chain uses TRBV7-9 and TRBJ1-2; D unclear. Per the germline V gene, CDR1 is SEHNR and CDR2 is FQNEAQ (reference sequence). The germline V and J ends were trimmed by 3 bases and 7 bases, with 9 bases remaining between them. The CDR3 loop spans 12 amino acids. CDR3 nucleotides: TGTGCCAGCAGCTTGGCAGGCGCTGGCTACACCTTC. Its translation: CASSLAGAGYTF.

The chain links TRBV19 to TRBJ1-2; maybe TRBD1 (5 bases). Trimming left V 7 bases short and J 8 bases short, with 17 bases between. Looked up from germline, CDR1 is LNHDA and CDR2 is SQIVND (reference sequence). This CDR3 has 13 amino acids. CDR3 amino acids: CASKMSRAGGYTF. In DNA form, the CDR3 reads TGTGCCAGTAAGATGTCCAGGGCGGGAGGCTACACCTTC.

This chain connects TRBV5-8 to TRBJ2-7; D possibly corresponds to TRBD2 (5 bases). V gave up 0 bases and J gave up 3 bases, with 13 bases separating them. This CDR3 has 15 residues. Germline values: CDR1 SGHTS, CDR2 YDEGEE. CDR3: CASSLDVSRGYEQYF. For the CDR3, the DNA is TGTGCCAGCAGCTTGGATGTATCCCGGGGCTACGAGCAGTACTTC.

The V call is TRBV18, the J call TRBJ1-4, with 10 bases matching TRBD1. This CDR3 comprises 13 residues. The ends lost 3 bases at V and 12 bases at J; junction bases unmatched: 4. In germline, CDR1 is KGHSH, CDR2 LQKENI. The DNA for the CDR3 is TGTGCCAGCTCACCGGGACAGGGGATTGAACTGTTTTTT. It codes for CASSPGQGIELFF.

This clone was detected once. The genes are TRBV20-1 and TRBJ2-6, with D possibly matching TRBD1 (7 bases). Trimming cost V 3 bases and J 2 bases, with 14 bases left between them. Germline V gene sequence: CDR1 DFQATT, CDR2 SNEGSKA (reference sequence). There are 16 residues in the CDR3. CDR3 nucleotide sequence: TGCAGTGCTAGTCAAGGGGGGACAGCTGGGGCCAACGTCCTGACTTTC. Protein product: CSASQGGTAGANVLTF.

The rearrangement joins TRBV7-8 to TRBJ1-6; 9 bases fit TRBD1. The CDR3 runs 15 residues. Germline V gene sequence: CDR1 SGHVS, CDR2 FQNEAQ. V was clipped by 4 bases and J by 7 bases; unmatched bases: 5. Here the CDR3 DNA reads TGTGCCAGCAGCTCCTCCGGACAGGGGAATTCACCCCTCCACTTT. Translated: CASSSSGQGNSPLHF.

This clone showed up just once. The genes are TRBV25-1 and TRBJ1-1; TRBD1 agrees at 9 bases. CDR3 length equals 14 residues. From germline, CDR1 is MGHDK and CDR2 SYGVNS. The V segment lost 6 bases and the J segment 7 bases; nucleotides outside the gene matches: 9. The CDR3 sequence is CASRRTGASGEAFF. CDR3 DNA: TGTGCCAGCAGAAGGACAGGGGCGAGTGGTGAAGCTTTCTTT.

Written as DNA, the CDR3 is TGTGCCAGTAGTATAGACCGGGGGAGCACTGAAGCTTTCTTT. This gives the protein CASSIDRGSTEAFF. The V and J genes are TRBV19 and TRBJ1-1; perhaps TRBD1 as D (5 bases). Germline CDR1 and CDR2: LNHDA and SQIVND (reference sequence). Trimming left V 0 bases short and J 4 bases short, with 9 bases between. The CDR3 spans 14 residues.

The V call is TRBV6-5, the J call TRBJ1-2, with 8 bases fitting TRBD1. Germline V CDR1 and CDR2: MNHEY, SVGAGI. CDR3 length: 14 amino acids. The V segment lost 0 bases and the J segment 6 bases; nucleotides outside the gene matches: 3. The DNA of the CDR3 is TGTGCCAGCAGTTACTCGGCAGGGGGCAATGGCTACACCTTC. Translation gives CASSYSAGGNGYTF.

For this clone: The identical CDR3 is also encoded by other nucleotide sequences in the sample. In DNA, the CDR3 is TGCGCCAGCAGCTCGGAGGGAGATACGCAGTATTTT. The encoded protein is CASSSEGDTQYF. The chain links TRBV5-1 to TRBJ2-3, with TRBD2 as a possible D gene (6 bases). The CDR3 is 12 amino acids. V dropped 3 bases and J dropped 5 bases, with 7 bases sitting between them. Germline V CDR1 and CDR2: SGHRS, YFSETQ. Supplemented by reference TRBV5-1 and TRBJ2-3, the full variable domain reads KAGVTQTPRYLIKTRGQQVTLSCSPISGHRSVSWYQQTPGQGLQFLFEYFSETQRNKGNFPGRFSGRQFSNSRSEMNVSTLELGDSALYLCASSSEGDTQYFGPGTRLTVL.

The J gene is TRBJ1-5, the V gene TRBV19; D remains ambiguous. V gave up 4 bases and J gave up 7 bases, with 11 bases separating them. From germline, CDR1 is LNHDA and CDR2 SQIVND (reference sequence). This CDR3 spans 13 amino acids. CDR3 nucleotide sequence: TGTGCCAGTAGTAACGCAATTAGACAGCCCCAGCATTTT. This codes for CASSNAIRQPQHF.

With respect to this clone: Germline is not matched at one junction end, which may reflect a read error. Different DNA sequences within this sample yield the same CDR3. The V call is TRBV5-1, the J call TRBJ2-5; possibly TRBD2 for D (7 bases). This CDR3 comprises 15 residues. CDR1 and CDR2 (germline): SGHRS, YFSETQ. This CDR3 is CASSLGGGPTETQYF. The CDR3 DNA is TGCGCCAGCAGCTTGGGCGGGGGCCCAACGGAGACCCAATACTTC.

V usage is TRBV6-5 and J usage is TRBJ2-7; no clear D. Trimming removed 4 bases from V and 6 bases from J, with 7 bases in between. Germline CDR1 reads MNHEY; CDR2 reads SVGAGI. The CDR3 extends over 11 amino acids. The CDR3 nucleotides are TGTGCCAGCAGTTTCACCGGCGAGCAGTACTTC. As protein: CASSFTGEQYF.

The genes are TRBV5-1 and TRBJ2-7; a possible D gene is TRBD2 (7 bases). Germline loops: CDR1 SGHRS, CDR2 YFSETQ. V dropped 2 bases and J dropped 2 bases, with 11 bases sitting between them. The CDR3 loop spans 14 amino acids. As DNA, the CDR3 is TGCGCCAGCAGCTTCGCGGGGGCCCCCTACGAGCAGTACTTC. Translation gives CASSFAGAPYEQYF.

This chain joins TRBV27 and TRBJ1-2; 11 positions match TRBD1. The germline V gene encodes CDR1 MNHEY and CDR2 SMNVEV (reference sequence). The V and J ends lost 6 bases and 8 bases, in that order; junction bases with no gene match: 26. The CDR3 runs to 20 residues. CDR3 sequence: CASRPIGVNKDRGRWKGYTF. CDR3 bases: TGTGCCAGCAGACCCATCGGGGTCAACAAGGACAGGGGGCGCTGGAAAGGCTACACCTTC.

This clone was counted a few times. The chain carries TRBV6-2 or TRBV6-3 and TRBJ1-2, with 8 nucleotides matching TRBD1. The J segment lost 1 base and the V segment lost 6 bases, leaving 10 bases of the junction unmatched. The CDR3 length is 16 residues. Germline CDR1 is MNHEY and CDR2 is SVGEGT. The CDR3 DNA reads TGTGCCAGCAGCTCCCGCGGGACAGGACTTAACTATGGCTACACCTTC. As protein: CASSSRGTGLNYGYTF.

This clone was counted a single time. This chain uses TRBV6-5 with TRBJ1-1; D not certain. Germline values: CDR1 MNHEY, CDR2 SVGAGI. V was cut by 7 bases and J by 7 bases, with 19 bases left in between. The CDR3 is made up of 14 amino acids. The CDR3 coding sequence is TGTGCCAGCACCGAGGGCAGTGGCTGGGGTGAAGCTTTCTTT. Amino acids: CASTEGSGWGEAFF.

The chain combines TRBV2 with TRBJ2-7; TRBD1 aligns across 7 bases. The CDR3 contains 12 residues. V was pared by 6 bases and J by 6 bases, with 5 bases of the junction left unmatched. The germline CDR1 and CDR2 sequences are SNHLY and FYNNEI. CDR3 sequence reads: CASRVTGPEQYF. The CDR3, as DNA: TGTGCCAGCAGGGTGACAGGGCCCGAGCAGTACTTC.

The CDR3 loop reads CASSTLQFTGELFF. The CDR3 DNA follows: TGTGCCAGCAGCACCTTACAATTCACCGGGGAGCTGTTTTTT. This sequence joins TRBV9 and TRBJ2-2; D remains ambiguous. The CDR3 is 14 residues long. Germline V lookup: CDR1 SGDLS, CDR2 YYNGEE. V lost 4 bases to trimming and J lost 4 bases, with 11 bases between them.

This clone was recorded a few times. This chain connects TRBV4-3 to TRBJ1-6; possible D gene TRBD1, 5 bases. Between the trimmed V and J ends, which lost 0 bases and 7 bases, there was a span of 10 bases. The length of the CDR3 is 15 residues. The germline gives CDR1 LGHNA, CDR2 YSLEER. The CDR3 here is CASSQDQGRNSPLHF. Here the CDR3 DNA reads TGCGCCAGCAGCCAAGATCAGGGCAGAAATTCACCCCTCCACTTT.

In DNA form, the CDR3 reads TGTGCCAGCAGCCTCCCCAGGGTCCACTATGGCTACACCTTC. This codes for CASSLPRVHYGYTF. The rearrangement links TRBV28 to TRBJ1-2, with D possibly TRBD1 on 5 matching bases. The germline CDR1 and CDR2 sequences are MDHEN and SYDVKM. The CDR3 covers 14 residues. Trimming stripped 6 bases from V and 3 bases from J, with 14 bases between.

This chain joins TRBV15 and TRBJ2-1; 10 nucleotides match TRBD1. CDR1 and CDR2 (germline): LNHNV, YYDKDF (reference sequence). The CDR3 is made up of 15 amino acids. After removal of 6 bases from V and 4 bases from J, the junction contained 6 bases not matched to a gene. The CDR3 coding sequence is TGTGCCACCAGTGACCGGGACAGGGGATACAATGAGCAGTTCTTC. Its translation is CATSDRDRGYNEQFF.

V is TRBV5-6 and J is TRBJ2-2, with 8 positions matching TRBD1. V was clipped by 0 bases and J by 7 bases; unmatched bases: 8. The CDR3 has 16 residues. Germline V gene lookup returns CDR1 SGHDT and CDR2 YYEEEE. CDR3 sequence (DNA): TGTGCCAGCAGCTTGGCCCGGGCAGGGGGCAGCGGGGAGCTGTTTTTT. Its protein is CASSLARAGGSGELFF.

This chain joins TRBV10-3 and TRBJ1-6; D is unresolved. CDR3 length: 17 residues. The germline V gene has CDR1 ENHRY and CDR2 SYGVKD. V dropped 0 bases and J dropped 0 bases, with 9 bases sitting between them. The CDR3 spells CAISESVKRSYNSPLHF. The CDR3 DNA follows: TGTGCCATCAGTGAGTCCGTGAAGCGCTCCTATAATTCACCCCTCCACTTT.